This TCR beta chain emerged from a study of blood T cell repertoires in COVID-19. Study as a whole: PBMCs, B-cell-depleted T cells, or T cells were the source of the cDNA or gDNA that made up the material.

Allocation to cohorts depended on clinical history reported by the participants. The CDR3 has 15 amino acids. The germline V gene encodes CDR1 SGHDN and CDR2 FVKESK. V shed 0 bases and J shed 6 bases, with 14 bases lying between them. The table came from immunoSEQ multiplex PCR; TCRdb's copy has only in-frame clones and leaves some out. The sample lists roughly 300,000 clones, around 86% occurring once. The sample consisted of PBMCs or T cells enriched from blood (not recorded which). The V call is TRBV14, the J call TRBJ1-2; TRBD1 might be the D (5 bases). The TCR originated in a woman aged 18-35 years who had recovered from COVID-19. CDR3 sequence reads: CASSQDLRGLHGYTF. CDR3 DNA: TGTGCCAGCAGCCAAGATCTGCGGGGGTTGCATGGCTACACCTTC.